The 5 T cell receptor beta chains presented below share a single source sample, sequenced in a study of T-cell reconstitution after alpha-beta-depleted transplantation in children (dated by TCRdb to about 2016). The library was obtained by PCR. The run used an Illumina HiSeq 2500. To normalize quantification of the TCRbeta repertoire, the TCR libraries were built with molecular barcoding that relied on unique molecular identifiers. TCRdb reanalyzed the raw reads on its own, using fastp at Q25 for trimming and MiXCR for clone calling, and kept in-frame beta chains. CDR3 protein sequences are deduplicated, and each keeps its most common genes and DNA. This sample is represented by almost 500,000 distinct CDR3 sequences; about an eighth of them were singletons. 5% to 6% of the sample is taken by the ten largest. Material: PBMCs from the stem cell graft donor, obtained from the stem cell graft. The receptors stem from a human donor who donated a stem cell graft to a child with combined immunodeficiency.

This clonotype was counted at least ten times. The chain joins TRBV7-8 to TRBJ2-5, with D perhaps matching TRBD2 (6 bases). V dropped 5 bases and J dropped 7 bases, with 17 bases sitting between them. CDR3 length: 14 residues. The germline V gene encodes CDR1 SGHVS and CDR2 FQNEAQ. The CDR3 region has the DNA TGTGCCAGCAGCCCAGTTGGAGGGGAGGCGACCCAGTACTTC. Residues: CASSPVGGEATQYF.

This clonotype was recorded at least ten times. The chain joins TRBV4-3 to TRBJ2-7; TRBD1 agrees at 7 bases. The V gene's germline CDR1 is LGHNA and CDR2 YSLEER. This CDR3 region has 16 residues. The J segment lost 7 bases and the V segment lost 0 bases, leaving 12 bases of the junction unmatched. The CDR3 sequence: CASSQDAVTGASEQYF. The CDR3 bases are TGCGCCAGCAGCCAAGACGCAGTTACAGGGGCGAGTGAGCAGTACTTC.

The chain uses TRBV25-1 and TRBJ2-7; D ambiguous. Trimming removed 2 bases at V and 8 bases at J, with 7 bases between. There are 11 residues in the CDR3. Per the germline V gene, CDR1 is MGHDK and CDR2 is SYGVNS. In DNA form, the CDR3 reads TGTGCCAGCAGTGAACATCGCCAGCAGTACTTC. Protein sequence: CASSEHRQQYF.

This rearrangement joins TRBV6-5 to TRBJ2-1; a weak D match, TRBD2 (6 bases). The CDR3 has 17 residues. Germline CDR1 reads MNHEY; CDR2 reads SVGAGI. Trimming left V 0 bases short and J 0 bases short, with 12 bases between. CDR3 sequence reads: CASSYSMVGSSYNEQFF. The CDR3 DNA sequence: TGTGCCAGCAGTTACTCGATGGTCGGGAGCTCCTACAATGAGCAGTTCTTC.

The sample holds many counts of this clonotype. The V and J genes are TRBV15 and TRBJ2-1; no clear D. The CDR3 is 13 residues long. Germline CDR1 LNHNV, CDR2 YYDKDF (reference sequence). V lost 5 bases, J lost 8 bases, and 13 bases lay in between. The CDR3, as DNA: TGTGCCACCAGCCTTGGGCAGCTGTATGAGCAGTTCTTC. Protein: CATSLGQLYEQFF.